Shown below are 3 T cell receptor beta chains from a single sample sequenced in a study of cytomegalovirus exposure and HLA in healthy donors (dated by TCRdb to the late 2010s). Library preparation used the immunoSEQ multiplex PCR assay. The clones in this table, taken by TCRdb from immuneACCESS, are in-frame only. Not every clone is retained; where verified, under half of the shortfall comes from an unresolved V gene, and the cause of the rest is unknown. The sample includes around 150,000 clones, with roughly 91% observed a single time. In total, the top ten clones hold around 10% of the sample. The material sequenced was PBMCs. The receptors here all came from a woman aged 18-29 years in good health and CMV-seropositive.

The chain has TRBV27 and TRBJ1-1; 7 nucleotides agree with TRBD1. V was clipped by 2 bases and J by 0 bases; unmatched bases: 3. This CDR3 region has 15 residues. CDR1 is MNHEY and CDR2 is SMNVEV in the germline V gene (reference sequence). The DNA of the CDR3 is TGTGCCAGCAGTTTAGGGGACAGACTGAACACTGAAGCTTTCTTT. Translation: CASSLGDRLNTEAFF.

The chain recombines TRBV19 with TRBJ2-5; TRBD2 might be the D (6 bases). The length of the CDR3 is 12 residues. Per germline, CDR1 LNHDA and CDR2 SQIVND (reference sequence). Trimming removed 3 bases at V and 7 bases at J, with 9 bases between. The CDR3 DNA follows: TGTGCCAGTAGTATTGGGGGAGGGACCCAGTACTTC. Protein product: CASSIGGGTQYF.

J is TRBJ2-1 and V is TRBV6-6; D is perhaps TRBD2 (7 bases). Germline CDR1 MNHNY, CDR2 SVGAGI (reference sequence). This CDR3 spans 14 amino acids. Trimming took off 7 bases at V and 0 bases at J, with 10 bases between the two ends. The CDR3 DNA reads TGTGCCAGCACGGGGGGCACCTCCTACAATGAGCAGTTCTTC. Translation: CASTGGTSYNEQFF.